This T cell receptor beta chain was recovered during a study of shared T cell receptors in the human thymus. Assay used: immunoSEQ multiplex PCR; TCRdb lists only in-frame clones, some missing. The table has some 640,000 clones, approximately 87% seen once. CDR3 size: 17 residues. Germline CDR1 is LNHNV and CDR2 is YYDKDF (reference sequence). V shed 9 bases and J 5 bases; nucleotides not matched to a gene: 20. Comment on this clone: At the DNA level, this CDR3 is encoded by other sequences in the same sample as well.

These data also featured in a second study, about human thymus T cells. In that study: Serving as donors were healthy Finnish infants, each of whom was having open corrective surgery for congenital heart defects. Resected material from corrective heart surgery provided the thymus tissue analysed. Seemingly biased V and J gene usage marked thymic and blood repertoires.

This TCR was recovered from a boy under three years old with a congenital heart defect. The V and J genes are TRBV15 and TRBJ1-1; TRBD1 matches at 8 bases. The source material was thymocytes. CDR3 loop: CATTPGTGGHPGTEAFF. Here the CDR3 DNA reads TGTGCCACAACCCCCGGGACAGGTGGCCACCCGGGAACTGAAGCTTTCTTT.